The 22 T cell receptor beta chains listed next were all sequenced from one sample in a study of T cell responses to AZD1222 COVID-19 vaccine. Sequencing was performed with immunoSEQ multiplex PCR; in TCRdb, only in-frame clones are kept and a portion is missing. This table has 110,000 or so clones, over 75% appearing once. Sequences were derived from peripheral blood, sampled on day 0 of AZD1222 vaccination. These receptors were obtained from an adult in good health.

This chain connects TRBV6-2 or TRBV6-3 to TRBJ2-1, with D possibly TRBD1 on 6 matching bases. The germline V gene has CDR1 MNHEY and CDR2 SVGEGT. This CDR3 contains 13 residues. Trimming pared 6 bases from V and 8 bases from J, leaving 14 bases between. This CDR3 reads CASSLGGLDEQFF. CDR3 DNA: TGTGCCAGCAGCCTAGGGGGTCTCGATGAGCAGTTCTTC.

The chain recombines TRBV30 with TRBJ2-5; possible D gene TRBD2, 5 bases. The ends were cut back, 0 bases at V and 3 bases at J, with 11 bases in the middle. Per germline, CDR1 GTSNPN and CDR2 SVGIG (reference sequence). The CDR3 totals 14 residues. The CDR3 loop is CAWSVSGTKETQYF. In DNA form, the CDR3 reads TGTGCCTGGAGTGTGTCGGGAACCAAAGAGACCCAGTACTTC. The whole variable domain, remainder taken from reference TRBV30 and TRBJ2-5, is SQTIHQWPATLVQPVGSPLSLECTVEGTSNPNLYWYRQAAGRGLQLLFYSVGIGQISSEVPQNLSASRPQDRQFILSSKKLLLSDSGFYLCAWSVSGTKETQYFGPGTRLLVL.

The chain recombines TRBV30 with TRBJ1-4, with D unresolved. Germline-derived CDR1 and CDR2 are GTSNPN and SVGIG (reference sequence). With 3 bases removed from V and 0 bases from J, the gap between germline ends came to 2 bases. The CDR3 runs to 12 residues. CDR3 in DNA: TGTGCCTGGAGGTCAACTAATGAAAAACTGTTTTTT. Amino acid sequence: CAWRSTNEKLFF. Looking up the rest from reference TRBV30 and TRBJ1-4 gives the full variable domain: SQTIHQWPATLVQPVGSPLSLECTVEGTSNPNLYWYRQAAGRGLQLLFYSVGIGQISSEVPQNLSASRPQDRQFILSSKKLLLSDSGFYLCAWRSTNEKLFFGSGTQLSVL.

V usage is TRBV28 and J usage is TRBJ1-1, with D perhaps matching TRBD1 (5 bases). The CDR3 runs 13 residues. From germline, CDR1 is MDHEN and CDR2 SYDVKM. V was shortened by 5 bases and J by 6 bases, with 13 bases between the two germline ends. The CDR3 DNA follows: TGTGCCAGCAGTCCTGGCGGGGGTGCTGAAGCTTTCTTT. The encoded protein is CASSPGGGAEAFF. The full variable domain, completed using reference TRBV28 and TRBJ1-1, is DVKVTQSSRYLVKRTGEKVFLECVQDMDHENMFWYRQDPGLGLRLIYFSYDVKMKEKGDIPEGYSVSREKKERFSLILESASTNQTSMYLCASSPGGGAEAFFGQGTRLTVV.

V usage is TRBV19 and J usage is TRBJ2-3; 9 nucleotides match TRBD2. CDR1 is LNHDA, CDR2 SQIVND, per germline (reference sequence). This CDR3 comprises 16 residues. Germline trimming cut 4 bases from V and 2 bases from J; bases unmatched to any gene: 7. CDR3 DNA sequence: TGTGCCAGTAGTAGACTAGCGGAGAGGGCCACAGATACGCAGTATTTT. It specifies CASSRLAERATDTQYF.

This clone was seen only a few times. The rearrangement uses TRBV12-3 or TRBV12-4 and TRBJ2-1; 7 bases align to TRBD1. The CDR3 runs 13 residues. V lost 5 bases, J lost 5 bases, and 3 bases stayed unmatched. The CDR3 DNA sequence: TGTGCCAGCAGTCCTGGACAGGACAATGAGCAGTTCTTC. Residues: CASSPGQDNEQFF.

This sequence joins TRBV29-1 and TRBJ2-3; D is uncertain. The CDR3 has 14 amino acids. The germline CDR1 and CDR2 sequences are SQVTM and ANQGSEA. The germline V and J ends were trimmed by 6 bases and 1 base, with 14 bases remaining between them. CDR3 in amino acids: CSVSFWAGTDTQYF. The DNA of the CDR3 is TGCAGCGTGTCCTTCTGGGCTGGCACAGATACGCAGTATTTT.

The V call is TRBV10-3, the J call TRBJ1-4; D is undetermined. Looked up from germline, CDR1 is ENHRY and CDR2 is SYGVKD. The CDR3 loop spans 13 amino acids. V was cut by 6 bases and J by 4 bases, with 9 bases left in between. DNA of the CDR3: TGTGCCATCAGGAGCAGGAGTAATGAAAAACTGTTTTTT. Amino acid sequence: CAIRSRSNEKLFF.

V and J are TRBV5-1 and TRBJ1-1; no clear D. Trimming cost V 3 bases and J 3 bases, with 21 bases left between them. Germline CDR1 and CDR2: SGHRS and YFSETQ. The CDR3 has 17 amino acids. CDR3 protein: CASSSGLLTARDTEAFF. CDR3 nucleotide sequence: TGCGCCAGCAGCTCCGGGCTACTTACAGCACGGGACACTGAAGCTTTCTTT. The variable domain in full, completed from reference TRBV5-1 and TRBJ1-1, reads KAGVTQTPRYLIKTRGQQVTLSCSPISGHRSVSWYQQTPGQGLQFLFEYFSETQRNKGNFPGRFSGRQFSNSRSEMNVSTLELGDSALYLCASSSGLLTARDTEAFFGQGTRLTVV.

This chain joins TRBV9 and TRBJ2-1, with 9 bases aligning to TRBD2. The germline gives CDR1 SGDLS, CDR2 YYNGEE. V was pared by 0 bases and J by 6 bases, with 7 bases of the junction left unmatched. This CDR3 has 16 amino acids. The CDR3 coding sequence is TGTGCCAGCAGCGTAGAGGGCGGGGGGGCCCGCAATGAGCAGTTCTTC. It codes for CASSVEGGGARNEQFF.

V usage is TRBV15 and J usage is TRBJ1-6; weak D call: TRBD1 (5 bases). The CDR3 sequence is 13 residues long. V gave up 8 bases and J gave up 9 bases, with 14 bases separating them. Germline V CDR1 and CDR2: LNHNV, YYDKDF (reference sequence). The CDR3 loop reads CATQQVRGSPLHF. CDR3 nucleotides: TGTGCCACCCAACAGGTTCGCGGTTCACCCCTCCACTTT.

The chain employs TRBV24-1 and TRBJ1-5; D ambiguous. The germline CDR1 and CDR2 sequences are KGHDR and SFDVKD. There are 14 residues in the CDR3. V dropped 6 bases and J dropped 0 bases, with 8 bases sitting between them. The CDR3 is CATSRGNSNQPQHF. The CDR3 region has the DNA TGTGCCACCAGTCGGGGTAATAGCAATCAGCCCCAGCATTTT.

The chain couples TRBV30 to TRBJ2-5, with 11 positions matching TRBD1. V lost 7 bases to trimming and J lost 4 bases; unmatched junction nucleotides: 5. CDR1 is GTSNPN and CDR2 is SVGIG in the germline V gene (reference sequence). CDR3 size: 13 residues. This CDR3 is CAYRTGGGETQYF. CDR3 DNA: TGTGCCTATCGGACAGGGGGCGGAGAGACCCAGTACTTC.

In DNA, the CDR3 is TGTGCCAGTAGTAACCCTTCGAACACGAACACCGGGGAGCTGTTTTTT. Its translation is CASSNPSNTNTGELFF. The chain uses TRBV19 and TRBJ2-2; the D is unclear. CDR3 length: 16 amino acids. Trimming took 4 bases from V and 0 from J, leaving 12 bases between them. Germline loops: CDR1 LNHDA, CDR2 SQIVND (reference sequence).

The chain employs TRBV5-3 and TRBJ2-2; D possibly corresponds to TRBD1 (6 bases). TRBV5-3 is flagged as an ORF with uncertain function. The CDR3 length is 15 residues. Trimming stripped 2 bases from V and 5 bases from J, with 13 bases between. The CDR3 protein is CARSLQGPGTGELFF. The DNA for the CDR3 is TGTGCCAGAAGCTTACAGGGCCCGGGGACCGGGGAGCTGTTTTTT.

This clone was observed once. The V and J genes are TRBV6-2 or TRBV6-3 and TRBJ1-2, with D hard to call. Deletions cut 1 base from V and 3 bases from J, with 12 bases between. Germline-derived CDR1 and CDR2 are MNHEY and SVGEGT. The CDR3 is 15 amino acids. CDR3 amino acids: CASSYLGLEDYGYTF. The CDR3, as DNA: TGTGCCAGCAGTTACTTGGGGTTGGAGGACTATGGCTACACCTTC.

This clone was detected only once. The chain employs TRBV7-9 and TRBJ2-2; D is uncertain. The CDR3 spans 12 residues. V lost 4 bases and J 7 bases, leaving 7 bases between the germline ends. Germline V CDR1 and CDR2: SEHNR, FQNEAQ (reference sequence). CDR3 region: CASSSVVGELFF. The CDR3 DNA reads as TGTGCCAGCAGCTCGGTTGTCGGGGAGCTGTTTTTT.

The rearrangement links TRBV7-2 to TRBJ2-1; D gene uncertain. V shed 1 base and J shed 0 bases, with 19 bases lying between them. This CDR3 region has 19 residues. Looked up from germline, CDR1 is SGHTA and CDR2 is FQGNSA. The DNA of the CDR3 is TGTGCCAGCAGCTTAGTGGGGTCGGGTAGCCGGAACTCCTACAATGAGCAGTTCTTC. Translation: CASSLVGSGSRNSYNEQFF. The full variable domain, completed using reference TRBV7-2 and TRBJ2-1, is GAGVSQSPSNKVTEKGKDVELRCDPISGHTALYWYRQSLGQGLEFLIYFQGNSAPDKSGLPSDRFSAERTGGSVSTLTIQRTQQEDSAVYLCASSLVGSGSRNSYNEQFFGPGTRLTVL.

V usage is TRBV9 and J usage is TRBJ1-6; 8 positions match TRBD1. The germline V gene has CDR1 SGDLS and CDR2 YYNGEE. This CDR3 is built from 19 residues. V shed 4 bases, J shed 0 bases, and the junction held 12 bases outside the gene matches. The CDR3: CASSRGQGPGSSYNSPLHF. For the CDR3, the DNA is TGTGCCAGCAGCCGAGGACAGGGACCTGGTAGCTCCTATAATTCACCCCTCCACTTT.

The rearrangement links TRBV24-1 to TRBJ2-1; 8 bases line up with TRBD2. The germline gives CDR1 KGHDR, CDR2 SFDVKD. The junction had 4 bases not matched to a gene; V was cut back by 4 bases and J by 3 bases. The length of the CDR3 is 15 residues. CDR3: CATSEGGLDYNEQFF. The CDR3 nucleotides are TGTGCCACCAGTGAGGGGGGACTAGACTACAATGAGCAGTTCTTC.

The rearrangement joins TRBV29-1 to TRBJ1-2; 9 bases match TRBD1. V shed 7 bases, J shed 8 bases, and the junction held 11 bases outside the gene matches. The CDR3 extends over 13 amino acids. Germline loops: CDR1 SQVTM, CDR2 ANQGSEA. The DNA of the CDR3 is TGCAGCGCTGATCGACAGGGACAGGGAGGCTACACCTTC. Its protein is CSADRQGQGGYTF.

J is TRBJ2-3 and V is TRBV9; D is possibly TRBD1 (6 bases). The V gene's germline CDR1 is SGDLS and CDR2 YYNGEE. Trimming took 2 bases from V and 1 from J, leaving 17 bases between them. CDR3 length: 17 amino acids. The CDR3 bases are TGTGCCAGCAGCGTGACAGGTTGGGGAGCCGGCACAGATACGCAGTATTTT. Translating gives CASSVTGWGAGTDTQYF.